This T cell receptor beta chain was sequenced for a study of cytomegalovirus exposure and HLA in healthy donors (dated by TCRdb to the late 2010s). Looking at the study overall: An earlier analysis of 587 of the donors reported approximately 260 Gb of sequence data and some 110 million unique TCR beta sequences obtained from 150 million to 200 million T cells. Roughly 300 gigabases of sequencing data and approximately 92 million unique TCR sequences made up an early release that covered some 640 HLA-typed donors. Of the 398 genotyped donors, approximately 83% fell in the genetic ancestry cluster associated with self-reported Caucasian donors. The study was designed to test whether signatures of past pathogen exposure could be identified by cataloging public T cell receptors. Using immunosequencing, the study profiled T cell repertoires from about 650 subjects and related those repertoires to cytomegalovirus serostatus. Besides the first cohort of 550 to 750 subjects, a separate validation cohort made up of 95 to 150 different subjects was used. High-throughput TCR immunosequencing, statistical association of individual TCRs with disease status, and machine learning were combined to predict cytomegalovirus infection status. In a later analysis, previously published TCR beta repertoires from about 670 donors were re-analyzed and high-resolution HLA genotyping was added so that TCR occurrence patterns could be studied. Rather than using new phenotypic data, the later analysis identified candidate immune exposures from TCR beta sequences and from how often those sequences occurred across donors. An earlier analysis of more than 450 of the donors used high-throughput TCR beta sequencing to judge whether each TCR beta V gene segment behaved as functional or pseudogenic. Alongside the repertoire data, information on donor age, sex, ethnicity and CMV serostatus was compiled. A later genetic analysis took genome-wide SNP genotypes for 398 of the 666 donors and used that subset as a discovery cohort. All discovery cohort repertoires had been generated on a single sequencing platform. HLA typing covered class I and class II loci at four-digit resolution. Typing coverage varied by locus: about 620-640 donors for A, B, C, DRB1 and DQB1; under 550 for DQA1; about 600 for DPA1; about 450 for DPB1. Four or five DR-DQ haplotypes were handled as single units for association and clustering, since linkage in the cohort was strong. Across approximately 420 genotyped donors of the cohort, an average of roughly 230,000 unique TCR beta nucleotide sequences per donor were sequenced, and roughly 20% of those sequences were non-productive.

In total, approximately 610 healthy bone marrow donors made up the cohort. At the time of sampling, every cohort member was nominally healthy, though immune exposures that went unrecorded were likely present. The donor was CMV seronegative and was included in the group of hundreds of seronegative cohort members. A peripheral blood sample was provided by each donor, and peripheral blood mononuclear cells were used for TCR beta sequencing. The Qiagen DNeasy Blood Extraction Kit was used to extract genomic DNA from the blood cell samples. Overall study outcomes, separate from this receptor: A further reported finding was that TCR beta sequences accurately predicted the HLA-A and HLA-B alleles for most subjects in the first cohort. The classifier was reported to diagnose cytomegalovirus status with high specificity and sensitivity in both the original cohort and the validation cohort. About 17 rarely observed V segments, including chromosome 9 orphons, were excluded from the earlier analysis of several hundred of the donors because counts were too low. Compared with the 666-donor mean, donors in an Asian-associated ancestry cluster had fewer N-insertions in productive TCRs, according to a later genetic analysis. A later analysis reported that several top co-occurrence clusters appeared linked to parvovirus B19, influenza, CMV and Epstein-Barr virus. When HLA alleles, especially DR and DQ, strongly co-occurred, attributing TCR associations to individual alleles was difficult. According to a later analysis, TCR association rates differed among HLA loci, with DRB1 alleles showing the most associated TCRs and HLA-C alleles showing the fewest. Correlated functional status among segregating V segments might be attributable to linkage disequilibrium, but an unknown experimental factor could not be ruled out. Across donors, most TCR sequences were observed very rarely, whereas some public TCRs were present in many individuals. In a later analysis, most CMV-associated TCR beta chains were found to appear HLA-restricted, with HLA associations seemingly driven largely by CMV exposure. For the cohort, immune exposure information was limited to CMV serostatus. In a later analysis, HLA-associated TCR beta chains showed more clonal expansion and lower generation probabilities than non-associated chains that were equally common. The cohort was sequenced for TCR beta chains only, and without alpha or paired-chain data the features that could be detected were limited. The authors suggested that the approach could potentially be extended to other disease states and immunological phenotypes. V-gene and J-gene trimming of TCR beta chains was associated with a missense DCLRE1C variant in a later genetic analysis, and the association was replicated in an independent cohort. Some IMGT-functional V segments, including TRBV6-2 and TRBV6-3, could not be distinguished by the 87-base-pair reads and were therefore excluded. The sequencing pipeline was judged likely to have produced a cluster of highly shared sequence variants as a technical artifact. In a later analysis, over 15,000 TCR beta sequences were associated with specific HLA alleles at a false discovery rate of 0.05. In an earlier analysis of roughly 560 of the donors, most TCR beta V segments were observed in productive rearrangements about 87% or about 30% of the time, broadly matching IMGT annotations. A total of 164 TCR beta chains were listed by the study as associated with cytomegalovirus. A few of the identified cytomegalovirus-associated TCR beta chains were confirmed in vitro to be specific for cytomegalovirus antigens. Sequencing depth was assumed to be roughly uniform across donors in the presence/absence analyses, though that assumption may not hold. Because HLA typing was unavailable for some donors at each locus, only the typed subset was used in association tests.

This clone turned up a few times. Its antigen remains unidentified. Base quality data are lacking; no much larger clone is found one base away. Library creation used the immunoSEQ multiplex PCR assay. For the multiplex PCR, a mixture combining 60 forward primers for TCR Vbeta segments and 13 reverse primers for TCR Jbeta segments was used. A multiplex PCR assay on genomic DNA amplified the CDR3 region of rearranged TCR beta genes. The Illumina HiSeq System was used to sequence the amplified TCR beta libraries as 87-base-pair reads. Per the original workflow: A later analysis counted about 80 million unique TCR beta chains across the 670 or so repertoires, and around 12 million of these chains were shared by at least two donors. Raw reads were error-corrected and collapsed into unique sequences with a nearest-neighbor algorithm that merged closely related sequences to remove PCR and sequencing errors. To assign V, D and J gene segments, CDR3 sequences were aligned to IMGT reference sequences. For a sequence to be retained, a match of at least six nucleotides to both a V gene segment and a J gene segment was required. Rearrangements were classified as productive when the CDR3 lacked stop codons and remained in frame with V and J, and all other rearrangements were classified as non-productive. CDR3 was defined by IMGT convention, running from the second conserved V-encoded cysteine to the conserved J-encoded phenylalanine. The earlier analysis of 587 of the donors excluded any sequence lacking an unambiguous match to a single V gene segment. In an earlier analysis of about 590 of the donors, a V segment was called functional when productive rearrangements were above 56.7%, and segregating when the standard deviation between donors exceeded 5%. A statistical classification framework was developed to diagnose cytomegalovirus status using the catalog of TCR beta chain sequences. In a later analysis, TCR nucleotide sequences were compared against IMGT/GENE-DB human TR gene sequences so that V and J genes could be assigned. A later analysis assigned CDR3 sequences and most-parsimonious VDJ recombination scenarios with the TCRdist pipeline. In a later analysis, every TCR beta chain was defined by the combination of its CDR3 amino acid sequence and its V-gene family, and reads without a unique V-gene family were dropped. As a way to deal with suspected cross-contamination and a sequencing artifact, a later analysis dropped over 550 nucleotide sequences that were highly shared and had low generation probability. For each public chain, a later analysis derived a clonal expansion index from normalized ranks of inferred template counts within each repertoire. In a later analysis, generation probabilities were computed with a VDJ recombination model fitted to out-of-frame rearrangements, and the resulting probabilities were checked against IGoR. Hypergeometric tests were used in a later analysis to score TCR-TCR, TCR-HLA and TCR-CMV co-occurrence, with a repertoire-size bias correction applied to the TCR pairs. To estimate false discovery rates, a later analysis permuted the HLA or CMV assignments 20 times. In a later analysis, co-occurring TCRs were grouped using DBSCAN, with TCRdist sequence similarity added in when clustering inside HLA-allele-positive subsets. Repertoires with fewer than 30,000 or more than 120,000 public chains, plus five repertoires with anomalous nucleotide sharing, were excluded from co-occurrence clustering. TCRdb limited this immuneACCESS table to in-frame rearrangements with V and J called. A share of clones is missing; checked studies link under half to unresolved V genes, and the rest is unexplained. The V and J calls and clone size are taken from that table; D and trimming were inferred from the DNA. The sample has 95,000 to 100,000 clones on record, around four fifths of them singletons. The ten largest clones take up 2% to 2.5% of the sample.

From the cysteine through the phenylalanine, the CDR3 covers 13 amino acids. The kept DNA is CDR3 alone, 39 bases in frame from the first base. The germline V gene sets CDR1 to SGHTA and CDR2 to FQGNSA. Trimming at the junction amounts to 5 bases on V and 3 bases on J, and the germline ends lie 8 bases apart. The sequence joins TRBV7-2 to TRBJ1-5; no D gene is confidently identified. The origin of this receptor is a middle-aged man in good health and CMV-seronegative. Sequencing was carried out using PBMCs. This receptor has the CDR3 CASSPYYNQPQHF. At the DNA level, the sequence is TGTGCCAGCAGCCCTTACTACAATCAGCCCCAGCATTTT.